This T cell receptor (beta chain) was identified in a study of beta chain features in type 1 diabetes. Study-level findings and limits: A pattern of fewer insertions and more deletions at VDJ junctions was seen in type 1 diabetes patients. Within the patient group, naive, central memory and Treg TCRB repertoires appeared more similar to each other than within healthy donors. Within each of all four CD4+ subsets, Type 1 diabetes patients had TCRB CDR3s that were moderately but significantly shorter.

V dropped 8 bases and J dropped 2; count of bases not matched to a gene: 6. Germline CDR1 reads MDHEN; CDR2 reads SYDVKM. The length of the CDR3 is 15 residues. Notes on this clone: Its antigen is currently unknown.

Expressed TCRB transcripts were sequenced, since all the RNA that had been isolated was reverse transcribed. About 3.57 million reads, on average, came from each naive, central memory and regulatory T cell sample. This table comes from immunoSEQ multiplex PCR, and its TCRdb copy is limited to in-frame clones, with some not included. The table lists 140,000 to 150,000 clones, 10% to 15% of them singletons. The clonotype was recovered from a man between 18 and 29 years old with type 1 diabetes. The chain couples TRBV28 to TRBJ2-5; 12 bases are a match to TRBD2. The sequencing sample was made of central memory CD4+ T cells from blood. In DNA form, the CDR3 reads TGTGCCAGCTTTAAAGGGACTAGCGGGCAAGAGACCCAGTACTTC. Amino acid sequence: CASFKGTSGQETQYF.